This T cell receptor (beta chain) comes out of a study of PD-1 blockade in classical Hodgkin lymphoma. Profiled with immunoSEQ multiplex PCR; TCRdb holds only in-frame clones, not every one. The table shows several thousand clones, with under 90% occurring only once. From germline, CDR1 is SGHTA and CDR2 FQGNSA. Trimming left V 5 bases short and J 3 bases short, with 21 bases between. There are 17 residues in the CDR3. Every patient was affected by relapse after autologous stem cell transplantation, while exposure to brentuximab vedotin was not uniform. Patients had relapsed/refractory classical Hodgkin lymphoma with complete response, partial response or progressive disease as best response. Study-level findings and limits: Whereas CD4+ TCR diversity had risen significantly by C4D1, CD8+ TCR diversity had not.

Concerning this clone: What it recognizes is unknown.

The V call is TRBV7-2, the J call TRBJ2-3; TRBD1 is a possible D gene (6 bases). This TCR came from a human donor with classical Hodgkin lymphoma. This specimen consisted of peripheral blood mononuclear cells (PBMCs), obtained at baseline. The CDR3 DNA sequence: TGTGCCAGCAGCCCCGGGGATGGTGGGGGCCTTACAGATACGCAGTATTTT. As protein: CASSPGDGGGLTDTQYF.